This entry is about one TCR beta chain. This entry belongs to a study of blood T cell repertoires in COVID-19. Per the germline V gene, CDR1 is LGHDT and CDR2 is YNNKEL (reference sequence). The CDR3 covers 16 residues. The V segment lost 0 bases and the J segment 6 bases; nucleotides outside the gene matches: 7. Some clones are missing from TCRdb's copy, which holds only in-frame ones; the method was immunoSEQ multiplex PCR. The table lists about 97,000 clones, roughly nine tenths of them singletons, with around 1.7% in the top ten. The sample was peripheral blood. The rearrangement links TRBV3-1 (or the pseudogene TRBV3-2) to TRBJ2-2; 7 nucleotides match TRBD1. This receptor was taken from a man aged 55-75 years with acute or convalescent COVID-19. Here the CDR3 DNA reads TGTGCCAGCAGCCAAGATTTAGGGGGCGCTCCCGGGGAGCTGTTTTTT. This sequence encodes CASSQDLGGAPGELFF.